This T cell receptor beta chain was profiled in a study of blood T cell repertoires in COVID-19. Study in general: Some COVID-19 samples were acute and others convalescent; all came from the United States, Italy and Spain. Sources were T cells, B-cell-depleted T cells, or PBMCs; the material itself was cDNA or gDNA.

Study processing details: Nucleated cell counts were estimated from reference gene primer amplification. Assay: immunoSEQ multiplex PCR; the TCRdb copy retains only in-frame clones and omits some. That table is the source of V, J and clone size, and D and trimming were worked out from the DNA. The sample contains some 220,000 clones, approximately 84% of which appear only once. Trimming shortened V by 6 bases and J by 5 bases, and 21 bases separated the two germline ends. Germline V gene data show CDR1 as SQVTM and CDR2 as ANQGSEA. The CDR3 is made up of 15 amino acids. The sequencing input was peripheral blood. The sequence came from a man between 45 and 60 years old who had recovered from COVID-19. The chain uses TRBV29-1 and TRBJ2-3; D is perhaps TRBD2 (5 bases). Here the CDR3 reads CSVPSGAVFGDTQYF. Here the CDR3 DNA reads TGCAGCGTGCCCTCAGGAGCGGTCTTCGGAGATACGCAGTATTTT.